These T cell receptor beta chains were read from a single sample in a study of T-cell reconstitution after alpha-beta-depleted transplantation in children. TCRdb called the PCR reads again in MiXCR, with one record for every CDR3 protein. Found here are approximately 490,000 distinct CDR3 sequences, roughly an eighth of them singletons; the top ten hold around 5.8%. The material sequenced was PBMCs from the stem cell graft donor, taken from the stem cell graft. The source is a human donor who donated a stem cell graft to a child with combined immunodeficiency. Each CDR3 is given with its conserved first and last residue. D genes are given only for firm matches. The size of a clone is reported for some rows only, either as once, few or many, or as a class for expanded clones.

D gene	clone size	J gene	V gene	CDR3 protein	CDR3 DNA
NA	many	TRBJ2-5	TRBV6-2/TRBV6-3	CASSSSLRTDPQETQYF	TGTGCCAGCAGTTCCTCCCTGAGGACGGATCCCCAAGAGACCCAGTACTTC
TRBD2	few	TRBJ2-1	TRBV4-3	CASSQYPAGVQFF	TGCGCCAGCAGCCAATATCCAGCGGGGGTGCAGTTCTTC
NA	NA	TRBJ2-7	TRBV7-9	CASSLTEGSYEQYF	TGTGCCAGCAGCTTAACGGAGGGGTCCTACGAGCAGTACTTC
NA	few	TRBJ2-7	TRBV29-1	CSVGSGLSIREQYF	TGCAGCGTTGGTTCGGGACTCTCCATCCGCGAGCAGTACTTC
NA	NA	TRBJ2-3	TRBV7-6	CASSQLWGRGLIDTQYF	TGTGCCAGCAGCCAGCTTTGGGGCAGGGGCCTAATAGATACGCAGTATTTT
NA	many	TRBJ2-3	TRBV15	CATSRTLDTQYF	TGTGCCACCAGCAGAACCTTAGATACGCAGTATTTT
NA	few	TRBJ2-1	TRBV6-1	CASSPGQNTYNEQFF	TGTGCCAGCAGCCCCGGGCAGAACACCTACAATGAGCAGTTCTTC
NA	many	TRBJ1-3	TRBV7-7	CARRSGSRGNTIYF	TGTGCCAGGCGCTCAGGGTCTCGGGGAAACACCATATATTTT
TRBD1	few	TRBJ2-7	TRBV12-3/TRBV12-4	CASRRQPGQGFSYEQYF	TGTGCCAGCAGGCGTCAACCGGGACAGGGTTTCTCCTACGAGCAGTACTTC
NA	NA	TRBJ2-3	TRBV20-1	CSARPGELVLPDTQYF	TGCAGTGCTAGACCCGGGGAACTAGTTTTACCAGATACGCAGTATTTT
NA	many	TRBJ1-1	TRBV6-5	CASSYLGGGNTEAFF	TGTGCCAGCAGTTACTTGGGGGGCGGAAACACTGAAGCTTTCTTT
NA	few	TRBJ2-7	TRBV5-1	CASSLAGQGPYEQYF	TGCGCCAGCAGCTTGGCTGGGCAGGGGCCCTACGAGCAGTACTTC
NA	NA	TRBJ1-6	TRBV4-3	CASSRTGTQNSPLHF	TGCGCCAGCAGCCGAACCGGGACCCAGAATTCACCCCTCCACTTT
NA	NA	TRBJ1-1	TRBV13	CASSLATHLRAFF	TGTGCCAGCAGCTTAGCGACTCACTTACGGGCTTTCTTT
NA	NA	TRBJ2-7	TRBV20-1	CSAKGGVGEQYF	TGCAGTGCTAAAGGTGGGGTGGGCGAGCAGTACTTC
NA	many	TRBJ2-5	TRBV29-1	CSARPGPDETQYF	TGCAGCGCCCGTCCGGGCCCGGACGAGACCCAGTACTTC
TRBD1	many	TRBJ1-1	TRBV27	CASSLGQGLNTEAFF	TGTGCCAGCAGTTTAGGACAGGGCTTGAACACTGAAGCTTTCTTT
TRBD2	NA	TRBJ2-1	TRBV9	CASSSWTSGRDEQFF	TGTGCCAGCAGCTCCTGGACTAGCGGGAGAGATGAGCAGTTCTTC
NA	many	TRBJ2-1	TRBV7-2	CASSLASQRSSYNEQFF	TGTGCCAGCAGCTTAGCATCCCAGCGGAGCTCCTACAATGAGCAGTTCTTC
NA	few	TRBJ2-3	TRBV6-2/TRBV6-3	CASSRLGAGTDTQYF	TGTGCCAGCAGCCGACTTGGCGCGGGGACAGATACGCAGTATTTT
TRBD2	many	TRBJ2-4	TRBV12-3/TRBV12-4	CASSSAGGPSYGNIQYF	TGTGCCAGCAGTTCAGCGGGAGGGCCGTCATACGGAAACATTCAGTACTTC
TRBD1	NA	TRBJ2-1	TRBV3-1	CASSRFPGQGGIEQFF	TGTGCCAGCAGCCGCTTCCCGGGACAGGGCGGTATTGAGCAGTTCTTC
NA	NA	TRBJ2-4	TRBV6-1	CATSMGLRDIQYF	TGTGCCACCTCAATGGGACTTCGAGACATTCAGTACTTC
NA	NA	TRBJ2-3	TRBV20-1	CSALRGGVTDTQYF	TGCAGTGCTCTTAGGGGCGGGGTCACAGATACGCAGTATTTT
NA	many	TRBJ2-7	TRBV10-3	CATLRTETPYEQYF	TGTGCCACCCTACGGACCGAAACCCCCTACGAGCAGTACTTC
TRBD2	few	TRBJ2-1	TRBV12-3/TRBV12-4	CASSPGLVPGNEQFF	TGTGCCAGCAGCCCGGGACTAGTTCCGGGGAATGAGCAGTTCTTC
TRBD2	NA	TRBJ2-1	TRBV7-8	CASSLLLAGGAYNEQFF	TGTGCCAGCAGCTTATTACTAGCGGGAGGGGCCTACAATGAGCAGTTCTTC
TRBD2	few	TRBJ2-3	TRBV4-2	CASSQVIAGVDTQYF	TGTGCCAGCAGCCAAGTAATAGCGGGGGTCGATACGCAGTATTTT
NA	NA	TRBJ1-5	TRBV30	CAWSEGRREPQHF	TGTGCCTGGAGTGAAGGGCGAAGGGAGCCCCAGCATTTT
NA	many	TRBJ1-2	TRBV20-1	CSASGGVGGGRATIAYGYTF	TGCAGTGCTAGCGGGGGAGTCGGGGGCGGCCGTGCCACAATTGCCTATGGCTACACCTTC
NA	few	TRBJ2-2	TRBV13	CASSPRGSGANTGELFF	TGTGCCAGCAGTCCTAGGGGGAGCGGGGCGAACACCGGGGAGCTGTTTTTT
NA	many	TRBJ2-3	TRBV7-9	CASSLWQAITDTQYF	TGTGCCAGCAGCCTCTGGCAGGCCATCACAGATACGCAGTATTTT
TRBD1	many	TRBJ2-1	TRBV24-1	CATSDSFGTAKVRSYNEQFF	TGTGCCACCAGTGATTCCTTCGGGACAGCCAAAGTCCGCTCCTACAATGAGCAGTTCTTC
NA	NA	TRBJ1-4	TRBV1	CTSSPRMKLFF	TGCACCAGCAGCCCCCGGATGAAACTGTTTTTT
NA	NA	TRBJ2-5	TRBV3-1	CASSQVLSGGDGETQYF	TGTGCCAGCAGCCAAGTTCTATCCGGGGGCGACGGGGAGACCCAGTACTTC
NA	few	TRBJ1-2	TRBV20-1	CSARDQQGWGYGYTF	TGCAGTGCTAGAGACCAACAGGGATGGGGCTATGGCTACACCTTC
NA	NA	TRBJ2-5	TRBV4-2	CASSQVAGETQYF	TGTGCCAGCAGCCAAGTTGCGGGGGAGACCCAGTACTTC
TRBD1	many	TRBJ2-7	TRBV20-1	CSARDYRDRVNEQYF	TGCAGTGCTAGGGATTACCGGGACAGGGTAAACGAGCAGTACTTC
NA	NA	TRBJ2-3	TRBV7-9	CASSLAREADTQYF	TGTGCCAGCAGCTTAGCCAGGGAGGCAGATACGCAGTATTTT
TRBD1	many	TRBJ2-6	TRBV2	CASTRDSFSSGANVLTF	TGTGCCAGCACTCGGGACAGTTTTAGCTCTGGGGCCAACGTCCTGACTTTC
NA	NA	TRBJ2-5	TRBV20-1	CSASDSPPWAQYF	TGCAGTGCTTCCGACAGCCCCCCGTGGGCCCAGTACTTC
NA	many	TRBJ2-6	TRBV12-3/TRBV12-4	CASSYTGRSGANVLTF	TGTGCCAGCAGTTACACGGGACGCTCTGGGGCCAACGTCCTGACTTTC
NA	few	TRBJ1-1	TRBV20-1	CSARDEGTKGRTEAFF	TGCAGTGCTAGAGATGAGGGGACAAAGGGAAGAACTGAAGCTTTCTTT
NA	NA	TRBJ2-2	TRBV4-2	CASSQSEGLTGELFF	TGTGCCAGCAGCCAATCGGAGGGTCTCACCGGGGAGCTGTTTTTT
TRBD1	NA	TRBJ2-1	TRBV5-1	CASSYGTGGEQFF	TGCGCCAGCAGCTACGGAACAGGGGGCGAGCAGTTCTTC
NA	NA	TRBJ2-1	TRBV12-5	CASGLVLGNEQFF	TGTGCTAGTGGTTTGGTACTGGGTAATGAGCAGTTCTTC